The sequence of this T cell receptor (beta chain) was determined in a study of shared clonotypes between healthy human individuals. Germline V gene sequence: CDR1 SGHAT, CDR2 FQNNGV. V was clipped by 6 bases and J by 2 bases; unmatched bases: 4. The CDR3 extends over 15 amino acids. Regarding this clone: What it binds is not known. The same CDR3 also results from other DNA sequences found in this sample.

Study conclusions and caveats: Rarefaction demonstrated incomplete sorted-subset sequencing despite large depth.

On sorted subsets, replicate PCRs used about 200 ng DNA, or about 33,000 T cell genomes. Clones were read by immunoSEQ multiplex PCR, and TCRdb kept only the in-frame ones, dropping some. This sample yields millions of clones, of which 90% to 95% are seen a single time; around 0.13% belongs to the top ten. CD4+ cells yielded CD45RA+ naive and CD45RA-negative memory subsets. This receptor was obtained from a man aged 18 to 30 in good health. The sample comprised naive CD4+ T cells sorted from blood. Subset specified: CD45RA+ positively selected. The genes are TRBV11-2 and TRBJ2-2; 9 bases match TRBD2. CDR3 loop: CASSQTSGNTGELFF. Written as DNA, the CDR3 is TGTGCCAGCAGTCAGACTAGCGGAAACACCGGGGAGCTGTTTTTT.